The 5 T cell receptor beta chains in this list originate from one sample, sequenced in a study of early T cells in non-severe SARS-CoV-2 infection. TCRdb redid the calling of the 5' RACE reads with MiXCR, one entry per CDR3 protein. Of some 61,000 distinct CDR3 sequences in the sample, more than 9% were seen once. The specimen sequenced was whole blood. All receptors derive from an adult who was a healthcare worker with PCR-confirmed SARS-CoV-2 infection or an uninfected control (not recorded which).

This clonotype was counted only a few times. The V and J genes are TRBV10-3 and TRBJ2-5; 8 nucleotides align to TRBD2. With V trimmed by 7 bases and J by 2 bases, 3 bases remained unmatched. CDR3 length: 13 amino acids. CDR1 and CDR2 from the germline V gene are ENHRY and SYGVKD. The CDR3 DNA reads TGTGCCATCAACGGGGGGGCACAAGAGACCCAGTACTTC. Its protein product is CAINGGAQETQYF.

This clonotype was seen more than once but under ten times. The rearrangement joins TRBV28 to TRBJ2-4; the D gene could be TRBD1 or TRBD2 (5 bases each). The CDR3 has 16 amino acids. Trimming cost V 6 bases and J 0 bases, with 15 bases left between them. CDR1 and CDR2 from the germline V gene are MDHEN and SYDVKM. The DNA of the CDR3 is TGTGCCAGCAGAGGGACGCCCGAAATAGCCAAAAACATTCAGTACTTC. Translating gives CASRGTPEIAKNIQYF.

This clonotype was picked up many times. One junction end disagrees with the germline gene, perhaps due to a read error. The chain carries TRBV7-7 and TRBJ2-2; 7 nucleotides match TRBD1. CDR1 SSHAT and CDR2 FNYEAQ come from the germline V gene (reference sequence). This CDR3 contains 13 residues. The CDR3: CASSEGTAGELFF. The DNA for the CDR3 is TGTGCTAGCAGCGAAGGGACAGCCGGGGAGCTGTTTTTT.

In DNA form, the CDR3 reads TGTGCCAGCTCACTAGACGGACTAGCGGGGGGTGAGCAGTTCTTC. It yields the protein CASSLDGLAGGEQFF. The chain is built from TRBV18 and TRBJ2-1; 14 bases are a match to TRBD2. CDR1 is KGHSH, CDR2 LQKENI, per germline. This CDR3 has 15 amino acids. J lost 9 bases, V lost 4 bases, and 5 bases had no gene match.

This chain joins TRBV9 and TRBJ2-4, with TRBD2 matching over 9 bases. Trimming at V came to 0 bases and at J to 9 bases, leaving 10 bases not matched to a gene. The CDR3 is 16 residues long. CDR1 is SGDLS, CDR2 YYNGEE, per germline. The CDR3 nucleotides are TGTGCCAGCAGCGTAGGGCATAGCGGGAGTGTCGGCATTCAGTACTTC. It is translated as CASSVGHSGSVGIQYF.